This T cell receptor (beta chain) appears in the sequencing data of a study of blood T cell repertoires in COVID-19. Study-level information: The United States, Italy and Spain were the sources of the acute and convalescent COVID-19 samples. The analysed material was cDNA or gDNA that came from T cells, B-cell-depleted T cells, or PBMCs.

V lost 3 bases, J lost 8 bases, and 10 bases lay in between. The CDR3 is 11 residues long. Germline CDR1 SQVTM, CDR2 ANQGSEA. This clone was observed a single time. Sequenced by immunoSEQ multiplex PCR; TCRdb stores in-frame clones only, minus some. Of over 60,000 clones listed, about 92% are singletons. Sequenced input: peripheral blood. The chain couples TRBV29-1 to TRBJ1-2; D not resolved. The clonotype comes from a man aged 60 to 69 with acute or convalescent COVID-19. CDR3 in amino acids: CSVDRVEGYTF. The CDR3 DNA sequence: TGCAGCGTTGACCGTGTGGAGGGCTACACCTTC.